Listed here is a single T cell receptor (beta chain). What it recognizes is unknown. Germline V CDR1 and CDR2: MGHRA, YSYEKL. This CDR3 comprises 16 residues. Trimming cost V 4 bases and J 0 bases, with 12 bases left between them. The data were obtained in a study of T cell repertoires in cytomegalovirus infection. TCRdb re-called the reads through MiXCR, storing one row per CDR3 protein. The sample records about 830,000 distinct CDR3 sequences, about 33% being singletons. Study-level results: HLA-C-restricted CMV-specific TCR beta clonotypes were dominant in the ex vivo response.

The genes are TRBV4-1 and TRBJ2-2; the D is unclear. This material consisted of cultured CD8+ T cells from PBMCs, taken from culture after CMV antigen stimulation. The origin of this receptor is a human donor in good health (CMV status not recorded). Some clones in this sample may be carry-over from other donors' samples. The CDR3 nucleotides read TGCGCCAGCAGCCGAAAGGGTCAGTCGAACACCGGGGAGCTGTTTTTT. As protein: CASSRKGQSNTGELFF.